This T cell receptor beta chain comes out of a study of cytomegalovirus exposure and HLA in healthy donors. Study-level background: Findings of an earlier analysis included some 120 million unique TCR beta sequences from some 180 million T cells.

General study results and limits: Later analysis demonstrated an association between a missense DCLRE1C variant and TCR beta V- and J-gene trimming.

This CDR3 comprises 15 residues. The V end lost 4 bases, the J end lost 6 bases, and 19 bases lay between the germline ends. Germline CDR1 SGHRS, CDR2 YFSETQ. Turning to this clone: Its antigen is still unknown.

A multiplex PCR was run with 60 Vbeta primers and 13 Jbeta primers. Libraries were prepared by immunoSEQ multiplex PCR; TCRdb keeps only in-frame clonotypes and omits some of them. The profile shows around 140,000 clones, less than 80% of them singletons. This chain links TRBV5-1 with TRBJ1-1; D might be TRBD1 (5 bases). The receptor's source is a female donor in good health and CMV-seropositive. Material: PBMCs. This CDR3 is CASSHGRGQRAEAFF. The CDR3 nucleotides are TGCGCCAGCAGCCACGGTCGAGGACAAAGAGCTGAAGCTTTCTTT.